This T cell receptor beta chain originates from a study of blood T cell repertoires in COVID-19. Germline V CDR1 and CDR2: MNHEY, SVGEGT. With 3 bases removed from V and 1 base from J, the gap between germline ends came to 12 bases. The CDR3 covers 15 residues. Produced via immunoSEQ multiplex PCR; TCRdb's table is partial and in-frame only. The sample includes 99,000 or so clones, approximately 78% of them seen just once. This receptor was identified in a woman of 80 years or more with acute or convalescent COVID-19. The chain employs TRBV6-2 or TRBV6-3 and TRBJ1-2; D may be TRBD1 (5 bases). Sequencing input: peripheral blood. CDR3 sequence: CASSYETVFNYGYTF. The CDR3 DNA reads TGTGCCAGCAGTTATGAGACAGTGTTTAACTATGGCTACACCTTC.